The 25 T cell receptor beta chains presented below share a single source sample, sequenced in a study of cytomegalovirus exposure and HLA in healthy donors. Produced via immunoSEQ multiplex PCR; TCRdb's table is partial and in-frame only. The sample has about 200,000 clones, more than 70% seen once; the top ten hold about 1.6%. Sequencing was carried out using PBMCs. The receptors come from a woman aged 18 to 35 in good health and CMV-seronegative.

The CDR3 DNA follows: TGTGCCAGTAGTATTGCAAGACAGGGCAATCAGCCCCAGCATTTT. It translates to CASSIARQGNQPQHF. The chain links TRBV19 to TRBJ1-5, with a tentative D call TRBD1 (6 bases). Germline V gene lookup returns CDR1 LNHDA and CDR2 SQIVND (reference sequence). With 3 bases removed from V and 2 bases from J, the gap between germline ends came to 11 bases. The CDR3 consists of 15 residues.

The rearrangement links TRBV14 to TRBJ2-3; weak D call: TRBD2 (6 bases). Germline loops: CDR1 SGHDN, CDR2 FVKESK. V was clipped by 1 base and J by 6 bases, with 17 bases between them. This CDR3 comprises 16 residues. Here the CDR3 DNA reads TGTGCCAGCAGCCAAGTAGGCCTCGCGGGGTGGGATACGCAGTATTTT. Protein sequence: CASSQVGLAGWDTQYF.

The rearrangement uses TRBV4-1 and TRBJ1-5; D remains unclear. V shed 3 bases and J shed 11 bases, with 8 bases lying between them. CDR3 length: 11 amino acids. Germline CDR1 MGHRA, CDR2 YSYEKL. The CDR3, as DNA: TGCGCCAGCAGCCACGGCGGAGCCCAGCATTTT. Its translation is CASSHGGAQHF.

V gene TRBV6-1 combines with J gene TRBJ2-1; TRBD2 agrees at 8 bases. Germline assignment: CDR1 MNHNS and CDR2 SASEGT. J was trimmed by 4 bases and V by 4 bases; bases with no gene match: 6. The CDR3 extends over 15 amino acids. The CDR3 loop reads CASSVSSGIYNEQFF. The CDR3 DNA is TGTGCCAGCAGTGTGAGTAGCGGGATTTACAATGAGCAGTTCTTC.

This rearrangement joins TRBV2 to TRBJ1-3; TRBD1 is a possible D gene (5 bases). Germline CDR1 is SNHLY and CDR2 is FYNNEI. This CDR3 spans 14 amino acids. V was trimmed by 3 bases and J by 2 bases, leaving 8 bases between them. CDR3 nucleotides: TGTGCCAGCAGTGAGACAGATCCTGGAAACACCATATATTTT. Residues: CASSETDPGNTIYF.

CDR3 residues: CASSEPEGRNQPQHF. CDR3 DNA sequence: TGTGCCAGCAGTGAGCCAGAGGGCCGCAATCAGCCCCAGCATTTT. The V and J genes are TRBV6-1 and TRBJ1-5; D not certain. V was pared by 3 bases and J by 2 bases, with 11 bases between. The length of the CDR3 is 15 residues. Per germline, CDR1 MNHNS and CDR2 SASEGT.

The DNA for the CDR3 is TGCGCCAGCAGCTCCAAGTCGGACTCAAGCCTCTATGGCTACACCTTC. Amino acid sequence: CASSSKSDSSLYGYTF. This chain joins TRBV5-1 and TRBJ1-2; no firm D call. V was pared by 3 bases and J by 4 bases, with 19 bases between. Germline loops: CDR1 SGHRS, CDR2 YFSETQ. The CDR3 length is 16 residues.

The chain recombines TRBV4-2 with TRBJ1-4; the D gene is possibly TRBD1 (5 bases). V was shortened by 0 bases and J by 8 bases, with 16 bases between the two germline ends. The CDR3 is 16 amino acids. Germline-derived CDR1 and CDR2 are LGHNA and YNFKEQ. The DNA of the CDR3 is TGTGCCAGCAGCCAAGATTCGGGGGTCTTTAGGGAAAAACTGTTTTTT. Translating it yields CASSQDSGVFREKLFF.

The chain employs TRBV6-5 and TRBJ1-1; D is possibly TRBD1 (6 bases). From germline, CDR1 is MNHEY and CDR2 SVGAGI. Trimming took off 4 bases at V and 10 bases at J, with 13 bases between the two ends. The CDR3 length is 12 residues. The DNA for the CDR3 is TGTGCCAGCAGTTCGGACAGCCTGGGAGCTTTCTTT. Translation: CASSSDSLGAFF.

The rearrangement links TRBV25-1 to TRBJ2-1; 15 bases line up with TRBD2. Unmatched junction bases numbered 8, after V lost 4 bases and J lost 7 bases. The CDR3 totals 17 residues. CDR1 is MGHDK, CDR2 SYGVNS, per germline. The CDR3 loop reads CASSASGTSGRKNEQFF. The CDR3 DNA follows: TGTGCCAGCAGTGCTTCCGGGACTAGCGGGAGGAAGAATGAGCAGTTCTTC.

V usage is TRBV12-5 and J usage is TRBJ1-6; no clear D. Germline loops: CDR1 LGHNT, CDR2 FRNRAP. The CDR3 loop spans 15 amino acids. V shed 6 bases and J shed 10 bases, with 19 bases lying between them. The CDR3 sequence is CASGRDVVLGSPLHF. CDR3 nucleotides: TGTGCTAGTGGGCGGGATGTGGTGCTTGGCTCACCCCTCCACTTT.

In nucleotides, the CDR3 is TGCGCCAGCAGCCAAGGGACAGGGGGGTTAAGGTATGGCTACACCTTC. Translation gives CASSQGTGGLRYGYTF. The chain has TRBV4-1 and TRBJ1-2; 10 nucleotides match TRBD1. CDR1 MGHRA and CDR2 YSYEKL come from the germline V gene. The CDR3 sequence is 16 residues long. The trim removed 1 base at V and 5 bases at J, leaving 7 bases unmatched.

The chain uses TRBV29-1 and TRBJ2-5; TRBD2 matches at 11 bases. J gave up 4 bases and V 4 bases, and 11 bases lay outside the gene matches. The length of the CDR3 is 16 residues. The germline CDR1 and CDR2 sequences are SQVTM and ANQGSEA. The CDR3 here is CSVGAFLAGGGETQYF. The CDR3 nucleotides read TGCAGCGTTGGGGCCTTTCTAGCGGGAGGAGGAGAGACCCAGTACTTC.

J is TRBJ2-3 and V is TRBV27, with TRBD1 as a possible D gene (6 bases). This CDR3 has 18 residues. The V and J ends lost 2 bases and 6 bases respectively, with 24 bases between them. Per germline, CDR1 MNHEY and CDR2 SMNVEV (reference sequence). DNA for the CDR3: TGTGCCAGCAGTTTAAGTACCTCGGAACAGGGCTTCTGGGATACGCAGTATTTT. Its protein is CASSLSTSEQGFWDTQYF.

This chain uses TRBV2 with TRBJ2-1; 11 bases align to TRBD1. Per the germline V gene, CDR1 is SNHLY and CDR2 is FYNNEI. Trimming removed 7 bases from V and 9 bases from J; junction bases left unmatched: 14. The CDR3 spans 16 residues. The CDR3 coding sequence is TGTGCCAGCAACGCTTATGGGGACAGGGGGTTTAGTGAGCAGTTCTTC. Translation: CASNAYGDRGFSEQFF.

The table lists this clone with a few counts. This rearrangement joins TRBV18 to TRBJ1-1; 9 bases align to TRBD1. The CDR3 contains 16 residues. The V gene's germline CDR1 is KGHSH and CDR2 LQKENI. J lost 1 base, V lost 3 bases, and 6 bases had no gene match. The CDR3 loop reads CASSPGTGPKNTEAFF. In nucleotides, the CDR3 is TGTGCCAGCTCACCGGGGACAGGGCCAAAGAACACTGAAGCTTTCTTT.

The DNA of the CDR3 is TGTGCCAGCAGTGACCCGGAGCGGGAGTTCACCGGGGAGCTGTTTTTT. Translation gives CASSDPEREFTGELFF. V and J are TRBV6-1 and TRBJ2-2; 8 positions match TRBD2. The length of the CDR3 is 16 residues. Looked up from germline, CDR1 is MNHNS and CDR2 is SASEGT. Losses at the gene ends were 3 bases for V and 4 bases for J; bases not matched to a gene: 7.

The V call is TRBV5-1, the J call TRBJ2-7; 7 bases map to TRBD2. Germline values: CDR1 SGHRS, CDR2 YFSETQ. The CDR3 covers 16 residues. After removal of 1 base from V and 4 bases from J, the junction contained 11 bases not matched to a gene. The chain's CDR3 is CASSLILGREGYEQYF. DNA for the CDR3: TGCGCCAGCAGCTTGATTTTAGGTAGGGAGGGATACGAGCAGTACTTC.

The chain employs TRBV7-8 and TRBJ1-2, with D hard to call. CDR1 is SGHVS and CDR2 is FQNEAQ in the germline V gene. The CDR3 extends over 12 amino acids. Trimming left V 5 bases short and J 4 bases short, with 8 bases between. CDR3 coding DNA: TGTGCCAGCAGCCCTGCGGGCTATGGCTACACCTTC. It yields the protein CASSPAGYGYTF. Filled out from reference TRBV7-8 and TRBJ1-2, the complete variable domain reads GAGVSQSPRYKVAKRGQDVALRCDPISGHVSLFWYQQALGQGPEFLTYFQNEAQLDKSGLPSDRFFAERPEGSVSTLKIQRTQQEDSAVYLCASSPAGYGYTFGSGTRLTVV.

The V gene is TRBV4-2, the J gene TRBJ2-3, with 7 bases that match TRBD1. This CDR3 region has 16 residues. V dropped 1 base and J dropped 2; count of bases not matched to a gene: 6. Germline V gene lookup returns CDR1 LGHNA and CDR2 YNFKEQ. The CDR3 sequence: CASSQVRDSYTDTQYF. The CDR3 nucleotides are TGTGCCAGCAGCCAAGTCCGGGACAGTTACACAGATACGCAGTATTTT.

J is TRBJ1-5 and V is TRBV9; D is ambiguous. V lost 0 bases to trimming and J lost 5 bases, with 9 bases between them. The germline V gene has CDR1 SGDLS and CDR2 YYNGEE. The CDR3 is 14 residues long. The CDR3: CASSVGGGYQPQHF. CDR3 DNA sequence: TGTGCCAGCAGCGTAGGTGGAGGTTATCAGCCCCAGCATTTT.

V gene TRBV19 combines with J gene TRBJ2-1; tentatively, D is TRBD2 (6 bases). There are 16 residues in the CDR3. CDR1 LNHDA and CDR2 SQIVND come from the germline V gene (reference sequence). Trimming shortened V by 10 bases and J by 7 bases, and 26 bases separated the two germline ends. The CDR3 sequence: CATRGIWGENVNEQFF. In DNA form, the CDR3 reads TGTGCCACCCGGGGTATCTGGGGGGAGAACGTGAATGAGCAGTTCTTC.

Worth noting for this clone: Germline is not matched at one junction end, which may reflect a read error. The chain combines TRBV13 with TRBJ1-2, with D uncertain. Germline-derived CDR1 and CDR2 are PRHDT and FYEKMQ (reference sequence). The CDR3 runs 14 residues. Written as DNA, the CDR3 is TGTGCCAGCAGCTTAGGGGCTTTAGAGGGAAACTTTTACTTC. Its translation: CASSLGALEGNFYF.

Only a few counts were recorded for this clone. The J gene is TRBJ2-6, the V gene TRBV7-9; weak D call: TRBD1 (6 bases). In germline, CDR1 is SEHNR, CDR2 FQNEAQ (reference sequence). This CDR3 contains 14 residues. V was trimmed by 4 bases and J by 12 bases, leaving 16 bases between them. CDR3 sequence reads: CASSSTQGSGVLTF. In nucleotides, the CDR3 is TGTGCCAGCAGCTCCACACAGGGCTCAGGCGTCCTGACTTTC. The whole variable domain, remainder taken from reference TRBV7-9 and TRBJ2-6, is DTGVSQNPRHKITKRGQNVTFRCDPISEHNRLYWYRQTLGQGPEFLTYFQNEAQLEKSRLLSDRFSAERPKGSFSTLEIQRTEQGDSAMYLCASSSTQGSGVLTFGAGSRLTVL.

The chain employs TRBV11-3 and TRBJ2-1; no clear D gene. The germline V and J ends were trimmed by 2 bases and 5 bases, with 13 bases remaining between them. The germline V gene has CDR1 SGHNT and CDR2 YENEEA. The CDR3 length is 15 residues. This chain's CDR3 is CASSLSGSSDNEQFF. The CDR3 coding sequence is TGTGCCAGCAGCTTATCTGGCAGTTCCGACAATGAGCAGTTCTTC.